This T cell receptor (beta chain) was obtained from a study of blood T cell repertoires in COVID-19. At the level of the study: Samples of COVID-19 (acute and convalescent) were obtained from the United States, Italy and Spain. The analysed material was cDNA or gDNA that came from T cells, B-cell-depleted T cells, or PBMCs.

Per the authors' pipeline: Amplification from reference gene primers served as the basis for estimated nucleated cell counts. Sequenced by immunoSEQ multiplex PCR; TCRdb stores in-frame clones only, minus some. V and J calls and clone size are as listed in that table; D and trimming were resolved from the DNA. Of about 240,000 clones in the sample, around 90% are singletons; the top ten hold approximately 7.5%. V was pared by 6 bases and J by 1 base, with 9 bases between. This CDR3 has 13 residues. Germline CDR1 is MNHEY and CDR2 is SMNVEV (reference sequence). The chain couples TRBV27 to TRBJ1-1; maybe TRBD1 (6 bases). The sample consisted of peripheral blood. The TCR originated in a man between 60 and 75 years old who had recovered from COVID-19. In DNA form, the CDR3 reads TGTGCCAGCAGCGGACAGCCGAACACTGAAGCTTTCTTT. It translates to CASSGQPNTEAFF.